This T cell receptor (beta chain) was recorded in a study of T cell changes during pregnancy in multiple sclerosis. With 9 bases removed from V and 3 bases from J, the gap between germline ends came to 6 bases. The CDR3 length is 10 residues. Per germline, CDR1 SNHLY and CDR2 FYNNEI. TCRdb's copy holds only in-frame clones and misses some; the assay was immunoSEQ multiplex PCR. The repertoire holds around 36,000 clones, with more than 90% as singletons. This sequence was found in a female donor with multiple sclerosis, enrolled in a pregnancy study. Here the sequenced sample was peripheral blood, taken before pregnancy. The J gene is TRBJ2-7, the V gene TRBV2; D call uncertain. The CDR3 protein is CASSIYEQYF. The CDR3 region has the DNA TGTGCCAGTTCCATCTACGAGCAGTACTTC.